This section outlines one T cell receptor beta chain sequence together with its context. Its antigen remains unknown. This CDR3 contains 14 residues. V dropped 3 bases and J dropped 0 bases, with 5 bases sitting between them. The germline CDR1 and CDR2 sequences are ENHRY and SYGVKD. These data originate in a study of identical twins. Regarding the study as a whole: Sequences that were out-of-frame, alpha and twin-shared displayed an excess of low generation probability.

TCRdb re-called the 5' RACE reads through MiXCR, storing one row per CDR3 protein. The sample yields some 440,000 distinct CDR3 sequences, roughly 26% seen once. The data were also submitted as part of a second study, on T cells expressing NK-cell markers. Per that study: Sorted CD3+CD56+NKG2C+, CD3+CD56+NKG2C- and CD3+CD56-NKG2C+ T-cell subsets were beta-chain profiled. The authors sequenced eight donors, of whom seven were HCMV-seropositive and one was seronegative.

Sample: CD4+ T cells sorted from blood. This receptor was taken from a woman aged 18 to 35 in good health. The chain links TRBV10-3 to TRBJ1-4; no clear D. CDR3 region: CAISDRATNEKLFF. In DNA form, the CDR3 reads TGTGCCATCAGTGACCGAGCAACTAATGAAAAACTGTTTTTT.